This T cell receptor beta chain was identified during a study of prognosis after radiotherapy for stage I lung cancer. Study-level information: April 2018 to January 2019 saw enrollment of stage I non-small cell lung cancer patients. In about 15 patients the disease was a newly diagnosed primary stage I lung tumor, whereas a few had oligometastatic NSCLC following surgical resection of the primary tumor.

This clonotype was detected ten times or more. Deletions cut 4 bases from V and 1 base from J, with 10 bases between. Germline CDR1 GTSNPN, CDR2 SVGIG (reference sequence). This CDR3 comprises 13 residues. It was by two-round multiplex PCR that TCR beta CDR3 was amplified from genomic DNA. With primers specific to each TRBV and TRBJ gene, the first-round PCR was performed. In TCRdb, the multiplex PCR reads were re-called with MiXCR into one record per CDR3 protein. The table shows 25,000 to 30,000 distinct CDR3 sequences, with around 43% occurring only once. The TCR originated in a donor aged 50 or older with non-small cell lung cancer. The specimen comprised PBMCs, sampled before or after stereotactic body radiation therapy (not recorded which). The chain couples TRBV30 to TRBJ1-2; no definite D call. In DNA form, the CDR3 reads TGTGCCTGGAAATTGCCTGATAACTATGGCTACACCTTC. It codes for CAWKLPDNYGYTF.